The T cell receptor (beta chain) described here comes from a study of blood T cell repertoires in COVID-19 (dated by TCRdb to 2020 to 2021). Background for the entire study: Collaborator samples came from the United States, Italy and Spain and covered acute and convalescent phases of COVID-19. The repertoires were made available in a free public database intended to serve as a resource for research on the immune response to SARS-CoV-2. Deeply sampled blood TCRbeta repertoires from subjects exposed to, actively infected with, or recovered from COVID-19 were included in the dataset. The samples were drawn from the first 160 participants of the ongoing ImmuneRACE study and from 1,254 subjects provided by 6 global collaborators. Where available, HLA class I and class II types were obtained from metadata supplied by the sample provider rather than from assay-based typing. Nearly every sample came with metadata listing a de-identified subject ID, COVID-19 status, age in years and sex. The material from the prospective study consisted of cDNA or gDNA derived from T cells, B-cell-depleted T cells, or PBMCs.

TCRbeta CDR3 regions were amplified from genomic DNA by means of the immunoSEQ Assay, a bias-controlled multiplex PCR. Concerning the study's data processing: The number of nucleated cells in each sample was estimated by amplification of reference gene primers within the assay. To quantify the absolute abundance of each unique TCRbeta CDR3 rearrangement, sequence reads were collapsed and filtered. For each sample, productive Simpson clonality was calculated as the square root of Simpson's diversity index across productive rearrangements. In its TCRdb copy, this immuneACCESS table keeps in-frame sequences only and misses some clones. Where compared with another copy, unresolved V genes explain less than half of these, and the others have no known cause. D and trimming come from the DNA, and the V and J calls and clone size come from that table. Here the sample has 95,000 to 110,000 clones; about 79% occur a single time. The ten largest clonotypes hold approximately 3.5% of the sample.

The paper's findings and limits, for the study overall: The amount of clinical and demographic metadata varied by source and participant and was provided uncurated.

Remarks on this clone: Its antigen target is currently unknown. One base away there is no much larger clone; base qualities are not given.

Collaborating institutions collected whole blood in K2EDTA tubes following their own protocols. For TCRbeta analysis, collaborator samples were shipped as frozen whole blood, as isolated PBMCs, or as DNA extracted from either sample type. CDR1 MDHEN and CDR2 SYDVKM are derived from the germline V gene. Inclusive of the bounding cysteine and phenylalanine, the CDR3 is 15 residues long. Only the CDR3 part of the read is kept: 45 bases, read in frame from the first base. Trimming leaves V shorter by 2 bases and J shorter by 5 bases, with the junction holding 4 bases beyond the gene matches. Specimen: peripheral blood. This TCR was sampled from a woman of 80 years or more with active or convalescent COVID-19. Recombination joined TRBV28 with TRBJ1-4, and TRBD1 matches 8 of the central bases. The nucleotide sequence is TGTGCCAGCAGTTTAATCTACAGGGGGAATGAAAAACTGTTTTTT. Its coded protein is CASSLIYRGNEKLFF.